The 9 T cell receptor beta chains below all came from one sample that was sequenced in a study of T cells in localized non-small cell lung cancer. Profiling relied on immunoSEQ multiplex PCR, and the TCRdb table lists in-frame clones only, not all of them. Of 50,000 to 60,000 clones listed, more than 85% were seen once; the top ten hold about 15%. The sequencing here drew on PBMCs, taken before any cancer treatment. These receptor sequences come from a female donor with stage II lung adenocarcinoma.

This clone has a handful of counts. J is TRBJ1-1 and V is TRBV10-2; a possible D gene is TRBD1 (5 bases). The CDR3 runs to 13 residues. CDR1 is WSHSY and CDR2 is SAAADI in the germline V gene. V dropped 3 bases and J dropped 4 bases, with 9 bases sitting between them. The CDR3 reads CASSDLGGTEAFF. The CDR3 bases are TGCGCCAGCAGTGATCTGGGGGGCACTGAAGCTTTCTTT.

In this sample, this clone turned up a few times. The CDR3 loop is CASSVGFRGAGTEAFF. CDR3 in DNA: TGTGCCAGCAGCGTAGGTTTCCGGGGCGCGGGCACTGAAGCTTTCTTT. The chain joins TRBV9 to TRBJ1-1, with D maybe TRBD1 (5 bases). Germline CDR1 reads SGDLS; CDR2 reads YYNGEE. The CDR3 is 16 residues long. Trimming cost V 0 bases and J 4 bases, with 16 bases left between them.

This chain uses TRBV10-3 with TRBJ2-7; 8 bases are a match to TRBD2. The germline V gene has CDR1 ENHRY and CDR2 SYGVKD. There are 15 residues in the CDR3. V shed 3 bases and J 1 base; nucleotides not matched to a gene: 5. For the CDR3, the DNA is TGTGCCATCAGTGATACATTAGCGGGGTCCTACGAGCAGTACTTC. Translated: CAISDTLAGSYEQYF.

The rearrangement links TRBV5-6 to TRBJ2-1; TRBD2 agrees at 9 bases. The CDR3 loop spans 17 amino acids. V gave up 6 bases and J gave up 2 bases; unmatched junction bases: 12. From germline, CDR1 is SGHDT and CDR2 YYEEEE. CDR3 loop: CASMRTPGLATYNEQFF. Here the CDR3 DNA reads TGTGCCAGCATGAGAACCCCGGGACTAGCAACCTACAATGAGCAGTTCTTC.

The V gene is TRBV5-1, the J gene TRBJ1-1; D uncertain. The germline V gene has CDR1 SGHRS and CDR2 YFSETQ. Trimming removed 5 bases at V and 3 bases at J, with 17 bases between. The CDR3 runs to 15 residues. The CDR3 spells CASRWQAGSDTEAFF. The DNA for the CDR3 is TGCGCCAGCAGGTGGCAGGCGGGTAGCGACACTGAAGCTTTCTTT.

The rearrangement links TRBV27 to TRBJ2-1; the match to TRBD2 covers 8 bases. J was trimmed by 2 bases and V by 6 bases; bases with no gene match: 6. Germline CDR1 and CDR2: MNHEY and SMNVEV (reference sequence). The CDR3 has 15 amino acids. CDR3 residues: CASRTGTRPYNEQFF. The DNA of the CDR3 is TGTGCCAGCAGGACCGGGACTAGGCCCTACAATGAGCAGTTCTTC.

V gene TRBV13 combines with J gene TRBJ1-2; 7 positions match TRBD1. The CDR3 contains 13 residues. Germline V gives CDR1 PRHDT, CDR2 FYEKMQ (reference sequence). V shed 0 bases and J 11 bases; nucleotides not matched to a gene: 6. CDR3: CASSLGVQGGYTF. The CDR3 DNA is TGTGCCAGCAGCTTAGGGGTTCAGGGGGGATACACCTTC.

The chain carries TRBV7-9 and TRBJ1-1, with D unclear. This CDR3 region has 13 residues. Trimming left V 5 bases short and J 6 bases short, with 13 bases between. The germline V gene encodes CDR1 SEHNR and CDR2 FQNEAQ (reference sequence). The CDR3 DNA reads as TGTGCCAGCAGCGCCGACTCTGAGGCTGAAGCTTTCTTT. Its translation: CASSADSEAEAFF.

The chain uses TRBV19 and TRBJ2-7; TRBD1 aligns across 9 bases. CDR1 and CDR2 (germline): LNHDA, SQIVND (reference sequence). The length of the CDR3 is 14 residues. V lost 3 bases, J lost 4 bases, and 4 bases stayed unmatched. The DNA for the CDR3 is TGTGCCAGTAGTATCAGAGGGACAGGGTACGAGCAGTACTTC. It yields the protein CASSIRGTGYEQYF.